This section outlines one T cell receptor (beta chain) sequence together with its context. Its antigen is as yet unknown. The PCR was carried out with 60 Vbeta primers and 13 Jbeta primers. Repertoires were generated with immunoSEQ multiplex PCR, while TCRdb's copy carries only in-frame clones and drops some. This table has roughly 180,000 clones, 76% appearing once. The data are from a study of cytomegalovirus exposure and HLA in healthy donors. Background on the study: Some 77 million unique TCRs from HLA-typed donors were held in an early release of data. Overall study findings and caveats: As a later analysis showed, several of the most significant clusters appeared to be linked to common viral pathogens. Later work showed greater clonal expansion in HLA-associated TCR beta chains than in equally common others.

The CDR3 runs to 15 residues. Trimming removed 4 bases from V and 3 bases from J; junction bases left unmatched: 5. Germline-derived CDR1 and CDR2 are SGHNT and YYREEE (reference sequence). The material sequenced was PBMCs. The sequence came from a man in his late teens or twenties in good health and CMV-seronegative. The chain joins TRBV5-4 to TRBJ2-7; TRBD2 aligns across 12 bases. CDR3 in amino acids: CASSKGLAGNYEQYF. CDR3 nucleotides: TGTGCCAGCAGCAAAGGACTAGCGGGAAACTACGAGCAGTACTTC.